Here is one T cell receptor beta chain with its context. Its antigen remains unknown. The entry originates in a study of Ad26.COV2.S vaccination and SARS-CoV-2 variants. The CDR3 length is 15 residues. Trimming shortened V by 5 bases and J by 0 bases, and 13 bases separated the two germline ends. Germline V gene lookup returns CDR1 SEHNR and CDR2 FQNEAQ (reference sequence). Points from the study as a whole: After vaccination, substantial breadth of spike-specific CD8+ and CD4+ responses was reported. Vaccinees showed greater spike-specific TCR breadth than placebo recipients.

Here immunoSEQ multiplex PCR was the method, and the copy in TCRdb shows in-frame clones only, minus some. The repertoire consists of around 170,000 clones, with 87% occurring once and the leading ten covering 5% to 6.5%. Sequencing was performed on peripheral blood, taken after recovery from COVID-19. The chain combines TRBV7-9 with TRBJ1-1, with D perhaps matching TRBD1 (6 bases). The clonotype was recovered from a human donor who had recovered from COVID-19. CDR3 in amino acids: CASSIKGGVNTEAFF. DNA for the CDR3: TGTGCCAGCAGCATTAAGGGGGGTGTGAACACTGAAGCTTTCTTT.